The 27 T cell receptor beta chains below were found in one sample sequenced in a study of blood T cell repertoires in COVID-19. Clones were read by immunoSEQ multiplex PCR, and TCRdb kept only the in-frame ones, dropping some. The data contain roughly 410,000 clones, roughly 86% of them singletons. Material: peripheral blood. These receptors were collected from a woman aged 55-69 years with COVID-19, enrolled during active disease.

The chain employs TRBV23-1 and TRBJ1-1, with D possibly matching TRBD1 (5 bases). Being an ORF, TRBV23-1 has a function that is uncertain. V shed 2 bases and J shed 3 bases, with 13 bases lying between them. CDR3 length equals 15 residues. In DNA form, the CDR3 reads TGCGCCAGCAGTCAACACAGGCGCCCGGACACTGAAGCTTTCTTT. The encoded protein is CASSQHRRPDTEAFF.

This CDR3 is CASSLGQSGELFF. Here the CDR3 DNA reads TGTGCCAGCTCACTGGGACAGTCCGGGGAGCTGTTTTTT. The V and J genes are TRBV18 and TRBJ2-2; 7 positions agree with TRBD1. Germline-derived CDR1 and CDR2 are KGHSH and LQKENI. J gave up 6 bases and V 4 bases, and 2 bases lay outside the gene matches. This CDR3 spans 13 amino acids.

The J gene is TRBJ2-3, the V gene TRBV5-1; 10 nucleotides match TRBD1. The germline V gene encodes CDR1 SGHRS and CDR2 YFSETQ. With V trimmed by 4 bases and J by 6 bases, 8 bases remained unmatched. The CDR3 runs to 15 residues. This chain's CDR3 is CASSLTGQGFDTQYF. The CDR3 nucleotides are TGCGCCAGCAGCCTGACGGGACAGGGGTTTGATACGCAGTATTTT. The full variable domain, its missing parts supplied by reference TRBV5-1 and TRBJ2-3, is KAGVTQTPRYLIKTRGQQVTLSCSPISGHRSVSWYQQTPGQGLQFLFEYFSETQRNKGNFPGRFSGRQFSNSRSEMNVSTLELGDSALYLCASSLTGQGFDTQYFGPGTRLTVL.

J is TRBJ1-6 and V is TRBV18, with D perhaps matching TRBD1 (6 bases). Germline V gives CDR1 KGHSH, CDR2 LQKENI. Trimming removed 3 bases at V and 0 bases at J, with 12 bases between. CDR3 size: 17 residues. This chain's CDR3 is CASSPRDTSSYNSPLHF. CDR3 coding DNA: TGTGCCAGCTCACCCCGGGACACCAGCTCCTATAATTCACCCCTCCACTTT. The full variable domain, in which reference TRBV18 and TRBJ1-6 provide the parts outside the CDR3, is NAGVMQNPRHLVRRRGQEARLRCSPMKGHSHVYWYRQLPEEGLKFMVYLQKENIIDESGMPKERFSAEFPKEGPSILRIQQVVRGDSAAYFCASSPRDTSSYNSPLHFGNGTRLTVT.

CDR3 nucleotide sequence: TGTGCCAGCAGTACGGACAGACCCATGAACACTGAAGCTTTCTTT. It codes for CASSTDRPMNTEAFF. The chain carries TRBV27 and TRBJ1-1; D is possibly TRBD1 (6 bases). V was cut by 5 bases and J by 0 bases, with 13 bases left in between. CDR1 is MNHEY and CDR2 is SMNVEV in the germline V gene (reference sequence). The CDR3 spans 15 residues.

The CDR3 nucleotides read TGTGCCAGCAGTTACTCAGGACAGGGCCGCGGCTACACCTTC. Translated: CASSYSGQGRGYTF. The chain carries TRBV6-5 and TRBJ1-2; 8 bases are shared with TRBD1. Unmatched junction bases numbered 5, after V lost 0 bases and J lost 8 bases. The V gene's germline CDR1 is MNHEY and CDR2 SVGAGI. The CDR3 is made up of 14 amino acids.

This chain links TRBV14 with TRBJ2-5; tentative D call: TRBD1 (6 bases). V lost 0 bases and J 0 bases, leaving 17 bases between the germline ends. Germline CDR1 is SGHDN and CDR2 is FVKESK. This CDR3 comprises 18 residues. The CDR3 protein is CASSQDWGQGTDQETQYF. The CDR3 DNA follows: TGTGCCAGCAGCCAAGATTGGGGGCAGGGGACGGACCAAGAGACCCAGTACTTC.

V and J are TRBV7-2 and TRBJ2-1; TRBD1 aligns across 9 bases. V was clipped by 5 bases and J by 6 bases; unmatched bases: 8. The CDR3 length is 15 residues. Germline values: CDR1 SGHTA, CDR2 FQGNSA. In nucleotides, the CDR3 is TGTGCCAGCAGCAGATCCGGGACAGGGACCAATGAGCAGTTCTTC. As protein: CASSRSGTGTNEQFF.

V gene TRBV5-1 combines with J gene TRBJ2-1; possibly TRBD1 for D (5 bases). The CDR3 spans 13 residues. The germline V gene has CDR1 SGHRS and CDR2 YFSETQ. Between the trimmed V and J ends, which lost 3 bases and 8 bases, there was a span of 12 bases. The CDR3 nucleotides read TGCGCCAGCAGCTCCCAGGGCTGGGATGAGCAGTTCTTC. The encoded protein is CASSSQGWDEQFF.

The J gene is TRBJ1-4, the V gene TRBV4-2; D is ambiguous. Germline V CDR1 and CDR2: LGHNA, YNFKEQ. V was cut by 0 bases and J by 0 bases, with 8 bases left in between. The length of the CDR3 is 16 residues. CDR3 DNA sequence: TGTGCCAGCAGCCAAGACCGCGGGGCAACTAATGAAAAACTGTTTTTT. As protein: CASSQDRGATNEKLFF.

The chain is built from TRBV2 and TRBJ2-4; 14 bases agree with TRBD2. This CDR3 is 19 amino acids long. J was trimmed by 2 bases and V by 4 bases; bases with no gene match: 10. Germline values: CDR1 SNHLY, CDR2 FYNNEI. The CDR3 bases are TGTGCCAGCAGTGCTCCGGGACTAGCGGGGGCCGGGACCAAAAACATTCAGTACTTC. It specifies CASSAPGLAGAGTKNIQYF.

V and J are TRBV18 and TRBJ2-7; 8 bases match TRBD2. The CDR3 is made up of 15 amino acids. The ends lost 3 bases at V and 7 bases at J; junction bases unmatched: 11. Germline V lookup: CDR1 KGHSH, CDR2 LQKENI. CDR3 amino acids: CASSPREGGLGEQYF. The CDR3 nucleotides are TGTGCCAGCTCACCCCGGGAGGGGGGGCTTGGAGAGCAGTACTTC.

The chain recombines TRBV27 with TRBJ2-5, with 9 positions matching TRBD1. The CDR3 spans 16 residues. V trimming: 9 bases; J trimming: 5 bases; junction bases outside the gene matches: 16. The V gene's germline CDR1 is MNHEY and CDR2 SMNVEV (reference sequence). The CDR3 DNA follows: TGTGCCAGTCGTAGGCGCGGGACAGGGCTTTTTGAGACCCAGTACTTC. Translation: CASRRRGTGLFETQYF.

This clone has only a few counts. This sequence joins TRBV2 and TRBJ1-5; 10 bases are shared with TRBD1. This CDR3 has 14 amino acids. V dropped 6 bases and J dropped 5; count of bases not matched to a gene: 4. Germline V gives CDR1 SNHLY, CDR2 FYNNEI. The CDR3 spells CASRMDRGDQPQHF. The DNA of the CDR3 is TGTGCCAGCAGAATGGACAGGGGGGATCAGCCCCAGCATTTT.

V usage is TRBV14 and J usage is TRBJ2-7; D is possibly TRBD1 (5 bases). This CDR3 is 15 amino acids long. From germline, CDR1 is SGHDN and CDR2 FVKESK. V lost 5 bases, J lost 2 bases, and 16 bases lay in between. In nucleotides, the CDR3 is TGTGCCAGCAGCACCCTAGGGCAGGGCACCTACGAGCAGTACTTC. As protein: CASSTLGQGTYEQYF.

The V gene is TRBV7-2, the J gene TRBJ2-3; 10 bases line up with TRBD2. Germline V gene data show CDR1 as SGHTA and CDR2 as FQGNSA. Germline trimming cut 1 base from V and 5 bases from J; bases unmatched to any gene: 6. The CDR3 has 16 amino acids. CDR3 residues: CASSLGSGGAGDTQYF. The CDR3, as DNA: TGTGCCAGCAGCTTAGGCAGCGGGGGGGCCGGAGATACGCAGTATTTT.

The chain recombines TRBV10-1 with TRBJ2-7, with D possibly TRBD2 on 5 matching bases. The V end lost 5 bases, the J end lost 5 bases, and 22 bases lay between the germline ends. From germline, CDR1 is WNHNN and CDR2 SYGVQD (reference sequence). This CDR3 is built from 16 residues. The DNA for the CDR3 is TGCGCCAGCAGTAATGCCCGGGGTTCGCCCCCGAACGAGCAGTACTTC. The encoded protein is CASSNARGSPPNEQYF.

The chain uses TRBV2 and TRBJ2-1, with 10 nucleotides matching TRBD2. The CDR3 consists of 18 residues. V was pared by 6 bases and J by 0 bases, with 11 bases of the junction left unmatched. CDR1 and CDR2 from the germline V gene are SNHLY and FYNNEI. The CDR3: CASRKLAGLGSSYNEQFF. CDR3 coding DNA: TGTGCCAGCAGGAAACTAGCGGGGCTCGGGTCCTCCTACAATGAGCAGTTCTTC.

The CDR3 DNA follows: TGCGCCAGCAGCTTTTCACTTCAAGAGACCCAGTACTTC. Translated: CASSFSLQETQYF. This chain uses TRBV5-1 with TRBJ2-5; no reliable D call. There are 13 residues in the CDR3. Trimming took off 2 bases at V and 2 bases at J, with 7 bases between the two ends. The germline V gene has CDR1 SGHRS and CDR2 YFSETQ. The full variable domain, its missing parts supplied by reference TRBV5-1 and TRBJ2-5, is KAGVTQTPRYLIKTRGQQVTLSCSPISGHRSVSWYQQTPGQGLQFLFEYFSETQRNKGNFPGRFSGRQFSNSRSEMNVSTLELGDSALYLCASSFSLQETQYFGPGTRLLVL.

The chain employs TRBV7-8 and TRBJ2-1; 9 bases agree with TRBD1. Unmatched junction bases numbered 9, after V lost 5 bases and J lost 7 bases. In germline, CDR1 is SGHVS, CDR2 FQNEAQ. CDR3 length: 15 amino acids. This chain's CDR3 is CASSPPGTGLNEQFF. DNA of the CDR3: TGTGCCAGCAGCCCCCCCGGGACAGGGTTGAATGAGCAGTTCTTC.

The rearrangement links TRBV7-9 to TRBJ1-4; 8 nucleotides align to TRBD1. Germline loops: CDR1 SEHNR, CDR2 FQNEAQ (reference sequence). The CDR3 loop spans 18 amino acids. After removal of 3 bases from V and 7 bases from J, the junction contained 16 bases not matched to a gene. The chain's CDR3 is CASSFGFLLGTGGEKLFF. The CDR3 DNA follows: TGTGCCAGCAGCTTTGGGTTTCTTCTGGGGACAGGAGGTGAAAAACTGTTTTTT.

This chain links TRBV6-5 with TRBJ1-1; a possible D gene is TRBD1 (5 bases). The CDR3 runs 15 residues. V lost 6 bases and J lost 5, with 19 bases in between. From germline, CDR1 is MNHEY and CDR2 SVGAGI. In DNA, the CDR3 is TGTGCCAGCAGCCAGGGAGGGGCCGGGGGGACTGAAGCTTTCTTT. Its protein product is CASSQGGAGGTEAFF.

The chain carries TRBV7-3 and TRBJ2-3; a possible D gene is TRBD2 (5 bases). V lost 5 bases to trimming and J lost 5 bases, with 11 bases between them. This CDR3 region has 13 residues. Germline V gives CDR1 SGHTA, CDR2 FQGTGA. CDR3 sequence reads: CASSPPGRDTQYF. CDR3 bases: TGTGCCAGCAGCCCCCCTGGGAGAGATACGCAGTATTTT.

The rearrangement uses TRBV6-5 and TRBJ1-1, with D uncertain. The V end was cut by 7 bases, the J end by 0 bases, with 9 bases between. The CDR3 spans 13 residues. CDR1 and CDR2 (germline): MNHEY, SVGAGI. CDR3 in amino acids: CASKQELNTEAFF. DNA for the CDR3: TGTGCCAGCAAGCAGGAACTGAACACTGAAGCTTTCTTT.

The V gene is TRBV12-3 or TRBV12-4, the J gene TRBJ2-2, with unresolved D. The CDR3 is made up of 13 amino acids. V was clipped by 7 bases and J by 4 bases, with 10 bases between them. The CDR3, as DNA: TGTGCCAGCACCCCCCCCGGCACCGGGGAGCTGTTTTTT. It specifies CASTPPGTGELFF.

The chain couples TRBV5-1 to TRBJ2-5; D gene uncertain. Trimming took 2 bases from V and 1 from J, leaving 12 bases between them. CDR3 length equals 15 residues. Per the germline V gene, CDR1 is SGHRS and CDR2 is YFSETQ. The CDR3 protein is CASSLSVGTQETQYF. The CDR3, as DNA: TGCGCCAGCAGCTTATCTGTCGGTACCCAAGAGACCCAGTACTTC.

The chain carries TRBV28 and TRBJ1-1; the match to TRBD1 covers 8 bases. Germline V gives CDR1 MDHEN, CDR2 SYDVKM. Trimming cost V 5 bases and J 10 bases; bases outside gene matches: 6. The length of the CDR3 is 12 residues. Written as DNA, the CDR3 is TGTGCCAGCAGTCCTCCGACAGGGGTAGCTTTCTTT. Amino acids: CASSPPTGVAFF. Based on the CDR3 plus reference TRBV28 and TRBJ1-1, the full variable domain is DVKVTQSSRYLVKRTGEKVFLECVQDMDHENMFWYRQDPGLGLRLIYFSYDVKMKEKGDIPEGYSVSREKKERFSLILESASTNQTSMYLCASSPPTGVAFFGQGTRLTVV.